This T cell receptor beta chain comes out of a study of T-cell memory formation after mild COVID-19 (dated by TCRdb to the early 2020s). Concerning the study at large: TCR sequence clusters from the two donors were found to be largely donor specific. In a couple of donors, T-cell clones that expanded and contracted after mild COVID-19 were followed by sequencing TCRalpha and TCRbeta repertoires longitudinally. The cohort was made up of two young adult volunteers, one female and one male, who were previously healthy.

Ficoll-Paque density gradient centrifugation was used to isolate PBMCs. The instrument given in TCRdb is Illumina NovaSeq 6000. TCRalpha and TCRbeta cDNA libraries were constructed by 5'RACE with constant-segment primers, with sample barcodes and unique molecular identifiers being introduced. Trizol reagent was used to extract RNA from every sample. The libraries were amplified in two PCR steps, and the second step added a second sample barcode and Illumina TruSeq adapters. Sequencing of libraries was performed on an Illumina NovaSeq with 2 x 150 bp paired-end reads. Per the source publication's procedure: With migec v1.2.7, reads were demultiplexed and then collapsed into UMI-guided consensus sequences. Using mixcr v2.1.11, the UMI consensuses were aligned to TRA and TRB V and J templates and assembled into clonotypes. Clonotypes were classified as expanded or contracted when called significant by both edgeR and NoisET, with noise models trained on biological replicates. For edgeR calls, a false discovery rate-adjusted p below 0.01 and a log2 fold-change threshold of 1 were applied. As an exploratory analysis of dynamics, PCA with hierarchical clustering was applied to max-normalized trajectories of the 1000 most abundant clonotypes. Separately sequenced CD4+ and CD8+ repertoires were used to assign the CD4 or CD8 phenotype of responding clones. In-frame beta chains were kept once TCRdb had trimmed the public reads at Q25 with fastp and called clones with MiXCR. When rows share a CDR3 protein, they turn into one entry using the most common DNA and genes. The V and J calls were not made by the authors but by TCRdb's processing. The sample table holds 190,000 or so distinct CDR3 sequences, of which 20% to 25% were seen once. Of the sample, 23% is held by the ten largest clones.

This clonotype was seen repeatedly, ten times or more. Its recognized antigen is unknown. No clone much larger than this one lies a single base away; base qualities are absent. Summary of the overall study and its limitations: SARS-CoV-2 specificity was not confirmed for the second-wave clones peaking on day 37. Some responding clones were detected in pre-infection memory, suggesting pre-existing cross-reactive memory T cells joined the SARS-CoV-2 response. Only a couple of mild cases were covered in the study, and larger cohorts including severe cases with pre-infection samples were considered necessary. Balanced CD4/CD8 phenotypes were observed for clones contracting from day 15 to 85, whereas a bias towards CD4+ was observed for a second wave of clones expanding from day 15 to 37. Contracting CD4+ clones were located mainly in the CM and EM memory subsets, whereas CD8+ clones were found to be enriched in EMRA.

This receptor was identified in an adult woman who had mild COVID-19 (a few samples of this study predate the infection). The sample titles of this study are shuffled in the database, so cell type and time point are left out; the donor was told from shared clones. Sequenced: PBMCs or a T cell subset sorted from them (not recorded which).

The nucleotides read TGTGCCAGCAGTCCAGGGACAGCGGGGTATGAGCAGTTCTTC. Its translation is CASSPGTAGYEQFF. This receptor chain uses TRBV12-3 or TRBV12-4 and TRBJ2-1, with the D segment possibly TRBD1 or TRBD2, each aligning over 7 bases. V loses 5 bases of germline sequence and J loses 8 bases, and the interval between the two ends is 16 bases. From its cysteine to its phenylalanine, the CDR3 spans 14 amino acids. Only the CDR3 DNA stays, 42 bases, in frame from base 1.